Here is one T cell receptor beta chain with its context. Inclusion characteristics of ophthalmopathy patients comprised a Clinical Activity Score of at least 3, a NOSPECS grade of at least 4, and duration under 3 months. The diagnostic basis comprised clinical symptoms, serum thyroxine and TRAb, thyroid ultrasound and orbital computed tomography. Regions amplified from RNA transcripts were the TCR beta CDR3 regions. An initial round of RT-PCR targeting the TCR CDR3 relied on the HTBI primer set. TCRdb reprocessed the multiplex PCR reads with MiXCR, giving one entry per CDR3 protein. The sample holds about 640,000 distinct CDR3 sequences; more than 20% are singletons and the top ten take approximately 30%. The data stem from a study of T cells in Graves' hyperthyroidism and ophthalmopathy. The sample taken for sequencing was blood. The sequence came from a man aged 25-45 years with Graves' ophthalmopathy.

In DNA form, the CDR3 reads TGTGCCAGTGGAGCGGGGCCAGATACGCAGTATTTT. Translating it yields CASGAGPDTQYF. The V gene is TRBV28, the J gene TRBJ2-3; 7 positions agree with TRBD2. CDR1 is MDHEN, CDR2 SYDVKM, per germline. The CDR3 is 12 residues long. V gave up 9 bases and J gave up 4 bases; unmatched junction bases: 4.